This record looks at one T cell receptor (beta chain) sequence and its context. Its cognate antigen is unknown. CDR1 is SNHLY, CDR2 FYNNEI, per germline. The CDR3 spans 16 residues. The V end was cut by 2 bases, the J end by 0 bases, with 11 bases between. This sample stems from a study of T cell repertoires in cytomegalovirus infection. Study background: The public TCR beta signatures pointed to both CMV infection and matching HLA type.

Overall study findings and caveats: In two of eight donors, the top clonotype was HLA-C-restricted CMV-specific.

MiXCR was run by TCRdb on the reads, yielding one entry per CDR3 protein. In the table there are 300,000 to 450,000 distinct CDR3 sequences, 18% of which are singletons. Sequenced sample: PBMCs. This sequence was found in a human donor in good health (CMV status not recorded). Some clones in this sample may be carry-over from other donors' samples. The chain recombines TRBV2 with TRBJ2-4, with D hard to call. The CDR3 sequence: CASSELATLAKNIQYF. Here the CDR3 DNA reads TGTGCCAGCAGTGAATTGGCAACTCTAGCCAAAAACATTCAGTACTTC.